These 29 T cell receptor beta chains came from one sample sequenced in a study of cytomegalovirus exposure and HLA in healthy donors. 13 Jbeta primers and 60 Vbeta primers were used for the PCR. The method was immunoSEQ multiplex PCR; TCRdb's version includes in-frame clones alone and lacks a portion of them. This table has about 140,000 clones, nearly 80% appearing once. Sequenced input: PBMCs. The origin of the receptors is a woman aged 40 to 50 in good health and CMV-seronegative.

The V gene is TRBV27, the J gene TRBJ2-5; 10 bases agree with TRBD2. The CDR3 length is 13 residues. CDR1 is MNHEY and CDR2 is SMNVEV in the germline V gene (reference sequence). V was pared by 5 bases and J by 11 bases, with 8 bases of the junction left unmatched. In DNA, the CDR3 is TGTGCCAGCAGTCCTCGTCTAGCGGGAGAGCAGTACTTC. This gives the protein CASSPRLAGEQYF.

This chain uses TRBV7-2 with TRBJ2-7; 9 bases map to TRBD2. The CDR3 is 13 residues long. J lost 3 bases, V lost 8 bases, and 5 bases had no gene match. Looked up from germline, CDR1 is SGHTA and CDR2 is FQGNSA. The CDR3 sequence: CASRLAAGYEQYF. The CDR3 coding sequence is TGTGCCAGCCGACTAGCGGCAGGCTACGAGCAGTACTTC. The complete variable domain, with remaining parts taken from reference TRBV7-2 and TRBJ2-7, reads GAGVSQSPSNKVTEKGKDVELRCDPISGHTALYWYRQSLGQGLEFLIYFQGNSAPDKSGLPSDRFSAERTGGSVSTLTIQRTQQEDSAVYLCASRLAAGYEQYFGPGTRLTVT.

The table lists this clone with a few counts. The V call is TRBV28, the J call TRBJ2-4; D not certain. This CDR3 spans 14 amino acids. In germline, CDR1 is MDHEN, CDR2 SYDVKM. Trimming left V 2 bases short and J 5 bases short, with 10 bases between. The CDR3 DNA is TGTGCCAGCAGTTTAACCAGATATCAAAACATTCAGTACTTC. Translation gives CASSLTRYQNIQYF.

The chain recombines TRBV7-3 with TRBJ2-2; 16 bases align to TRBD2. This CDR3 region has 18 residues. The V gene end was trimmed by 2 bases and the J gene end by 3 bases; junction bases not matched to a gene: 3. Per germline, CDR1 SGHTA and CDR2 FQGTGA. The DNA for the CDR3 is TGTGCCAGCAGCTTAGGGACTAGCGGGGGGGCTGACACCGGGGAGCTGTTTTTT. This translates into CASSLGTSGGADTGELFF.

The chain uses TRBV11-3 and TRBJ1-6; D call uncertain. Germline CDR1 and CDR2: SGHNT and YENEEA. CDR3 length equals 13 residues. The V and J ends lost 2 bases and 8 bases respectively, with 7 bases between them. Here the CDR3 DNA reads TGTGCCAGCAGCTTATACCCAGATTCACCCCTCCACTTT. This translates into CASSLYPDSPLHF.

CDR3 coding DNA: TGTGCCAGCAGTTTCCTAGCGGGAGGGCCTGTGTGGGAGACCCAGTACTTC. Its protein is CASSFLAGGPVWETQYF. This chain uses TRBV27 with TRBJ2-5; 12 nucleotides agree with TRBD2. J was trimmed by 5 bases and V by 3 bases; bases with no gene match: 10. CDR3 size: 17 residues. The V gene's germline CDR1 is MNHEY and CDR2 SMNVEV (reference sequence).

A few counts support this clone. The chain has TRBV6-1 and TRBJ1-4, with D maybe TRBD1 (6 bases). The germline gives CDR1 MNHNS, CDR2 SASEGT. Trimming stripped 10 bases from V and 6 bases from J, with 15 bases between. The CDR3 has 13 amino acids. The CDR3 is CATKRGKDEKLFF. The CDR3 nucleotides are TGTGCCACCAAAAGGGGGAAAGATGAAAAACTGTTTTTT.

This clone has a handful of counts. The chain couples TRBV19 to TRBJ1-1, with D possibly matching TRBD1 (6 bases). This CDR3 contains 11 residues. CDR1 and CDR2 from the germline V gene are LNHDA and SQIVND (reference sequence). The ends were cut back, 6 bases at V and 7 bases at J, with 9 bases in the middle. The CDR3 DNA reads TGTGCCAGTAGCCAGGGGAATGAAGCTTTCTTT. Translation: CASSQGNEAFF.

The chain combines TRBV5-1 with TRBJ2-5, with TRBD1 identical over 9 bases. Germline CDR1 reads SGHRS; CDR2 reads YFSETQ. This CDR3 has 17 amino acids. The V and J ends lost 3 bases and 5 bases, in that order; junction bases with no gene match: 14. CDR3 loop: CASSSSKGTGLLETQYF. As DNA, the CDR3 is TGCGCCAGCAGCTCGTCTAAAGGGACAGGGCTTTTGGAGACCCAGTACTTC.

This chain connects TRBV5-6 to TRBJ2-1; 7 bases are a match to TRBD2. Trimming took 3 bases from V and 7 from J; bases not matched to a gene: 7. CDR3 length: 14 residues. The V gene's germline CDR1 is SGHDT and CDR2 YYEEEE. In nucleotides, the CDR3 is TGTGCCAGCAGCTCCGGCTTACTAGCGAATGAGCAGTTCTTC. Translating it yields CASSSGLLANEQFF.

V and J are TRBV4-2 and TRBJ1-5; TRBD1 might be the D (5 bases). V dropped 3 bases and J dropped 6 bases, with 21 bases sitting between them. Germline lookup yields CDR1 LGHNA and CDR2 YNFKEQ. The length of the CDR3 is 17 residues. The CDR3 DNA is TGTGCCAGCAGCCAGCCGAAAGGCCCGGGGGGTGGTCAGCCCCAGCATTTT. Amino acid sequence: CASSQPKGPGGGQPQHF.

This sequence joins TRBV5-4 and TRBJ2-3, with D unresolved. The ends were cut back, 0 bases at V and 6 bases at J, with 14 bases in the middle. The CDR3 runs to 15 residues. CDR1 is SGHNT, CDR2 YYREEE, per germline (reference sequence). The CDR3 here is CASSLAEARWDTQYF. In DNA, the CDR3 is TGTGCCAGCAGCTTGGCCGAAGCTAGATGGGATACGCAGTATTTT.

The chain links TRBV19 to TRBJ1-5; D perhaps matches TRBD1 (5 bases). Per germline, CDR1 LNHDA and CDR2 SQIVND (reference sequence). This CDR3 is built from 14 residues. V shed 5 bases and J shed 2 bases, with 10 bases lying between them. CDR3 sequence (DNA): TGTGCCAGTAGTCCTCAACAGGGCAATCAGCCCCAGCATTTT. Translating it yields CASSPQQGNQPQHF.

As for this clone: This sample also contains other DNA sequences that code for the same CDR3. This rearrangement joins TRBV5-1 to TRBJ2-7; D unclear. CDR3 length: 14 amino acids. V dropped 0 bases and J dropped 2 bases, with 9 bases sitting between them. CDR1 is SGHRS, CDR2 YFSETQ, per germline. The CDR3 loop is CASSLGAETYEQYF. The CDR3 DNA is TGCGCCAGCAGCTTGGGTGCGGAGACCTACGAGCAGTACTTC.

The genes are TRBV7-8 and TRBJ1-3, with D unclear. The CDR3 sequence is 13 residues long. The V gene lost 4 bases and the J gene lost 8 bases, with 12 bases spanning the gap. CDR1 and CDR2 (germline): SGHVS, FQNEAQ. In DNA form, the CDR3 reads TGTGCCAGCAGCTCACGCTGGAGAGACACCATATATTTT. Translated: CASSSRWRDTIYF.

The rearrangement joins TRBV7-2 to TRBJ1-3; D is uncertain. V gave up 2 bases and J gave up 2 bases, with 10 bases separating them. Germline V gene lookup returns CDR1 SGHTA and CDR2 FQGNSA. The length of the CDR3 is 15 residues. Here the CDR3 DNA reads TGTGCCAGCAGCTTATCTACGGGGACTGGAAACACCATATATTTT. This encodes CASSLSTGTGNTIYF. Variable domain in full (rest from reference TRBV7-2 and TRBJ1-3): GAGVSQSPSNKVTEKGKDVELRCDPISGHTALYWYRQSLGQGLEFLIYFQGNSAPDKSGLPSDRFSAERTGGSVSTLTIQRTQQEDSAVYLCASSLSTGTGNTIYFGEGSWLTVV.

The chain recombines TRBV7-2 with TRBJ2-2; 7 bases agree with TRBD1. Losses at the gene ends were 5 bases for V and 2 bases for J; bases not matched to a gene: 17. This CDR3 is built from 19 residues. Germline V gene lookup returns CDR1 SGHTA and CDR2 FQGNSA. CDR3 DNA sequence: TGTGCCAGCAGCCCTAGGGGGCAGGTGCTATATTCCAACACCGGGGAGCTGTTTTTT. Protein: CASSPRGQVLYSNTGELFF.

The rearrangement joins TRBV12-5 to TRBJ1-1; 9 nucleotides agree with TRBD1. V shed 7 bases and J 6 bases; nucleotides not matched to a gene: 15. CDR1 and CDR2 from the germline V gene are LGHNT and FRNRAP. CDR3 length: 16 residues. The CDR3 DNA is TGTGCTAGTGTTCTAGCGCGCCGGGACAGGGTTCCTGAAGCTTTCTTT. As protein: CASVLARRDRVPEAFF.

CDR3 sequence reads: CASSLAAAYEQYF. CDR3 nucleotide sequence: TGTGCCAGCAGCTTGGCCGCGGCTTACGAGCAGTACTTC. The chain uses TRBV5-6 and TRBJ2-7; the D is unclear. The V end was cut by 0 bases, the J end by 4 bases, with 8 bases between. The length of the CDR3 is 13 residues. Germline-derived CDR1 and CDR2 are SGHDT and YYEEEE. Variable domain in full (rest from reference TRBV5-6 and TRBJ2-7): DAGVTQSPTHLIKTRGQQVTLRCSPKSGHDTVSWYQQALGQGPQFIFQYYEEEERQRGNFPDRFSGHQFPNYSSELNVNALLLGDSALYLCASSLAAAYEQYFGPGTRLTVT.

This clone has only a few counts. The CDR3 DNA sequence: TGTGCCAGCAGCCAAGATCCGGGGACTACCAACTCCTACGAGCAGTACTTC. Amino acid sequence: CASSQDPGTTNSYEQYF. V usage is TRBV4-2 and J usage is TRBJ2-7; 7 nucleotides align to TRBD2. CDR1 is LGHNA, CDR2 YNFKEQ, per germline. CDR3 length equals 17 residues. The junction had 8 bases not matched to a gene; V was cut back by 0 bases and J by 0 bases.

V gene TRBV25-1 combines with J gene TRBJ2-5, with TRBD1 matching 8 bases. V lost 3 bases and J lost 2; bases outside the gene matches: 2. This CDR3 is built from 14 residues. Germline CDR1 reads MGHDK; CDR2 reads SYGVNS. The CDR3 reads CASSDRTGQETQYF. For the CDR3, the DNA is TGTGCCAGCAGTGATCGGACAGGGCAAGAGACCCAGTACTTC. The whole variable domain, remainder taken from reference TRBV25-1 and TRBJ2-5, is EADIYQTPRYLVIGTGKKITLECSQTMGHDKMYWYQQDPGMELHLIHYSYGVNSTEKGDLSSESTVSRIRTEHFPLTLESARPSHTSQYLCASSDRTGQETQYFGPGTRLLVL.

The V gene is TRBV7-2, the J gene TRBJ2-7; D perhaps matches TRBD1 (5 bases). CDR3 length: 14 residues. The V end lost 2 bases, the J end lost 1 base, and 9 bases lay between the germline ends. CDR1 SGHTA and CDR2 FQGNSA come from the germline V gene. The CDR3 DNA reads TGTGCCAGCAGCTTATTGGGGCTATCCTACGAGCAGTACTTC. As protein: CASSLLGLSYEQYF. Complete variable domain (other parts from reference TRBV7-2 and TRBJ2-7): GAGVSQSPSNKVTEKGKDVELRCDPISGHTALYWYRQSLGQGLEFLIYFQGNSAPDKSGLPSDRFSAERTGGSVSTLTIQRTQQEDSAVYLCASSLLGLSYEQYFGPGTRLTVT.

The V gene is TRBV4-1, the J gene TRBJ2-1, with TRBD2 identical over 7 bases. Germline assignment: CDR1 MGHRA and CDR2 YSYEKL. V shed 0 bases and J 7 bases; nucleotides not matched to a gene: 9. The CDR3 is 16 amino acids. The CDR3 here is CASSQEVAGVRNEQFF. The CDR3 DNA follows: TGCGCCAGCAGCCAAGAGGTGGCGGGAGTACGGAATGAGCAGTTCTTC.

The CDR3 DNA reads as TGTGCCAGCAGTTCTATAAGCCACGAGCAGTACTTC. It codes for CASSSISHEQYF. The rearrangement uses TRBV6-5 and TRBJ2-7; D is ambiguous. Trimming stripped 4 bases from V and 5 bases from J, with 9 bases between. Germline CDR1 and CDR2: MNHEY and SVGAGI. The CDR3 length is 12 residues.

The gene calls are TRBV7-9 and TRBJ2-1; 15 bases are a match to TRBD2. CDR1 is SEHNR, CDR2 FQNEAQ, per germline (reference sequence). The trim removed 5 bases at V and 9 bases at J, leaving 5 bases unmatched. The CDR3 is made up of 15 amino acids. CDR3 sequence (DNA): TGTGCCAGCAGCCTAAGGACTAGCGGGAGGGTTGAGCAGTTCTTC. Protein sequence: CASSLRTSGRVEQFF. Supplemented by reference TRBV7-9 and TRBJ2-1, the full variable domain reads DTGVSQNPRHKITKRGQNVTFRCDPISEHNRLYWYRQTLGQGPEFLTYFQNEAQLEKSRLLSDRFSAERPKGSFSTLEIQRTEQGDSAMYLCASSLRTSGRVEQFFGPGTRLTVL.

The chain combines TRBV18 with TRBJ1-1, with D possibly TRBD1 on 5 matching bases. This CDR3 contains 14 residues. The germline gives CDR1 KGHSH, CDR2 LQKENI. V was clipped by 5 bases and J by 0 bases, with 10 bases between them. The CDR3 sequence is CASSSTDMNTEAFF. The CDR3 nucleotides are TGTGCCAGCTCATCGACAGACATGAACACTGAAGCTTTCTTT.

In regard to this clone: Other DNA sequences from this sample encode an identical CDR3 as well. The V call is TRBV28, the J call TRBJ2-7, with 8 bases aligning to TRBD1. The germline gives CDR1 MDHEN, CDR2 SYDVKM. This CDR3 region has 12 residues. Losses at the gene ends were 8 bases for V and 4 bases for J; bases not matched to a gene: 4. The CDR3 region has the DNA TGTGCCAGCGGGACAGGATTTTACGAGCAGTACTTC. This translates into CASGTGFYEQYF.

The CDR3 nucleotides are TGTGCCAGCTCCATGGGACAGGGGTCTTCTAACTATGGCTACACCTTC. Translation gives CASSMGQGSSNYGYTF. The chain is built from TRBV18 and TRBJ1-2, with TRBD1 matching 10 bases. Germline CDR1 KGHSH, CDR2 LQKENI. V gave up 6 bases and J gave up 0 bases; unmatched junction bases: 7. The CDR3 is made up of 16 amino acids.

As for this clone: Compared with germline, one end of the junction differs, possibly owing to a read error. The chain uses TRBV7-9 and TRBJ1-6, with TRBD1 identical over 10 bases. The CDR3 is 14 amino acids. Germline loops: CDR1 SEHNR, CDR2 FQNEAQ (reference sequence). CDR3 in amino acids: CSSSLDRGGSPLHF. The CDR3 DNA reads as TGTTCCAGCAGCTTGGACAGGGGGGGATCACCCCTCCACTTT.